The clone carrying this T cell receptor beta chain was counted between two and nine times. Its target is not known. The CDR3 is cut off 3 residues early in the read; its end comes from the germline J gene. The same CDR3 is also encoded by other DNA sequences in this sample. The sample comes from a study of T cell clonality in common variable immunodeficiency. Libraries were prepared by immunoSEQ multiplex PCR; TCRdb keeps only in-frame clonotypes and omits some of them. The specimen has about 35,000 clones, none found just once. Study-level results: Shared TCRbeta clones were fewer between CVID subjects than controls.

CDR1 and CDR2 (germline): KGHSH, LQKENI. The V segment lost 3 bases and the J segment 7 bases; nucleotides outside the gene matches: 12. CDR3 length: 17 residues. This rearrangement joins TRBV18 to TRBJ1-6, with 7 bases that match TRBD1. The sequence was collected from a person aged 18 to 69 in good health. The sample comprised peripheral blood mononuclear cells. The CDR3 is CASSPFPRGQQNSPLHF. CDR3 DNA, as far as it was read: TGTGCCAGCTCACCCTTTCCCCGGGGACAGCAGAATTCACCC. Filled out from reference TRBV18 and TRBJ1-6, the complete variable domain reads NAGVMQNPRHLVRRRGQEARLRCSPMKGHSHVYWYRQLPEEGLKFMVYLQKENIIDESGMPKERFSAEFPKEGPSILRIQQVVRGDSAAYFCASSPFPRGQQNSPLHFGNGTRLTVT.